The sequence of this TCR beta chain was determined in a study of OX40 agonist ivuxolimab in advanced cancers. Study summary: Intravenous ivuxolimab was administered to patients every 2 weeks at 0.01 to 10 mg/kg. Patients treated during dose escalation were battling hepatocellular carcinoma, melanoma, renal cell or head and neck cancer. Among those enrolled, mean age was about 63 years (range roughly 20 to 85) and 82.7% were male.

Clones were sequenced by immunoSEQ multiplex PCR, and TCRdb holds only the in-frame ones, with some missing. The table records about 100,000 clones, under 95% of them present only once. Trimming removed 6 bases from V and 6 bases from J; junction bases left unmatched: 6. The V gene's germline CDR1 is ENHRY and CDR2 SYGVKD. CDR3 size: 14 residues. The rearrangement uses TRBV10-3 and TRBJ1-5, with 9 bases aligning to TRBD1. The TCR comes from an adult with an advanced solid tumor such as melanoma, head and neck, liver or kidney cancer. This specimen consisted of CD4+ or CD8+ T cells sorted from blood, obtained in a trial of the OX40 agonist ivuxolimab. CDR3 loop: CAIRGGGQGQPQHF. The CDR3 nucleotides read TGTGCCATCAGAGGGGGGGGACAGGGTCAGCCCCAGCATTTT.